This TCR beta chain was obtained from a study of shared clonotypes between healthy human individuals. Broader study findings: Naive subsets generally exceeded memory subsets in estimated richness. Among several donors, approximately 5% of naive CD4 clonotypes were found in common.

Using about 190 ng DNA, some 30,000 T cell genomes, the sorted-subset replicate PCRs were run. Generated by immunoSEQ multiplex PCR, the TCRdb table keeps only in-frame clones and is missing some. The table has some 660,000 clones, around three quarters seen once; the top ten hold around 1.8%. Of note for this clone: What it binds is unknown.

The ends were cut back, 1 base at V and 0 bases at J, with 7 bases in the middle. Per the germline V gene, CDR1 is MNHNS and CDR2 is SASEGT. This CDR3 contains 14 residues. The chain recombines TRBV6-1 with TRBJ2-7; D not certain. The TCR sequence derives from a woman younger than 45 in good health. The sequenced sample consisted of memory CD4+ T cells sorted from blood. Documented subset: CD45RA-negative fraction. The CDR3: CASSEERSSYEQYF. The CDR3 DNA is TGTGCCAGCAGTGAAGAGAGAAGCTCCTACGAGCAGTACTTC.